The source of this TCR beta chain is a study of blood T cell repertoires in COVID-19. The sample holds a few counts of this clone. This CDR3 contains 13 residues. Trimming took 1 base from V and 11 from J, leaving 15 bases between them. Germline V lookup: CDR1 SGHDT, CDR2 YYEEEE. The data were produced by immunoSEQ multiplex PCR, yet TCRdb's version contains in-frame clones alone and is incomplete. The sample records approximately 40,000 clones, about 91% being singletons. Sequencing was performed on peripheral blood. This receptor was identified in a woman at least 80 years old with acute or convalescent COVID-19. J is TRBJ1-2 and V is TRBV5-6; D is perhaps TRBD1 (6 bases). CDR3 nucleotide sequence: TGTGCCAGCAGCTTGTCAGCCCGGCAGGGGTACACCTTC. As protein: CASSLSARQGYTF. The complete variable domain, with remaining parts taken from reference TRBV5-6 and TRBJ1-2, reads DAGVTQSPTHLIKTRGQQVTLRCSPKSGHDTVSWYQQALGQGPQFIFQYYEEEERQRGNFPDRFSGHQFPNYSSELNVNALLLGDSALYLCASSLSARQGYTFGSGTRLTVV.